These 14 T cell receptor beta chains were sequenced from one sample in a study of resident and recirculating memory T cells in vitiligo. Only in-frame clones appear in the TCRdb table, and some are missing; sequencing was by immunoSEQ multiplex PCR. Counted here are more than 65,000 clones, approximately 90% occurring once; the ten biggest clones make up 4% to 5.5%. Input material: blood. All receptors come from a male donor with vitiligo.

The CDR3 DNA reads as TGTGCCAGCAGCTTGACGACGATAATCCTAAGGGGGGGCTACACCTTC. Protein sequence: CASSLTTIILRGGYTF. This chain links TRBV7-2 with TRBJ1-2; possible D gene TRBD1, 6 bases. The CDR3 runs to 16 residues. Trimming cost V 3 bases and J 8 bases, with 22 bases left between them. Germline CDR1 and CDR2: SGHTA and FQGNSA.

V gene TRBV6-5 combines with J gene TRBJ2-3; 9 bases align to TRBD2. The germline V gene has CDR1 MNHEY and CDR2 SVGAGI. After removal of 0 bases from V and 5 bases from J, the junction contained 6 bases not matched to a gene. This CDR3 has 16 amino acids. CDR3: CASSYSILAGKDTQYF. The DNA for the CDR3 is TGTGCCAGCAGTTACTCGATCCTAGCGGGGAAAGATACGCAGTATTTT.

The CDR3 spells CASSPRGPRAGAGELFF. The DNA for the CDR3 is TGTGCCAGCAGCCCCCGGGGGCCAAGGGCGGGGGCCGGGGAGCTGTTTTTT. The rearrangement uses TRBV5-8 and TRBJ2-2, with D tentatively TRBD2 (7 bases). The V end lost 4 bases, the J end lost 6 bases, and 22 bases lay between the germline ends. CDR1 and CDR2 from the germline V gene are SGHTS and YDEGEE. The CDR3 is 17 amino acids.

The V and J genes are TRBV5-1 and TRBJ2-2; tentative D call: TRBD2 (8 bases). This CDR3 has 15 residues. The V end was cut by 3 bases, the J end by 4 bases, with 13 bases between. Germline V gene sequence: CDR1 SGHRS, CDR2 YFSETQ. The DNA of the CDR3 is TGCGCCAGCAGCTCCCGGGAGGGGGCCACCGGGGAGCTGTTTTTT. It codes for CASSSREGATGELFF.

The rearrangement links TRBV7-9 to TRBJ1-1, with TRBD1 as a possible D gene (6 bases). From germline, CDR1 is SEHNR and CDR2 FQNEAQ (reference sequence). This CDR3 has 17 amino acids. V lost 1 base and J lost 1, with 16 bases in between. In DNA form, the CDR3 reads TGTGCCAGCAGCTTAGTGGGGCGGGGGCTTCGGAACACTGAAGCTTTCTTT. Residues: CASSLVGRGLRNTEAFF.

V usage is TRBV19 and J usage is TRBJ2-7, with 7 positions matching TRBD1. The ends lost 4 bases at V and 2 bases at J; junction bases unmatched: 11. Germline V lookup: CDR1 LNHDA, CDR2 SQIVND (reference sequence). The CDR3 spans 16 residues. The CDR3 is CASSRVSRGQPYEQYF. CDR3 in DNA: TGTGCCAGTAGTAGGGTCAGCCGGGGACAGCCCTACGAGCAGTACTTC.

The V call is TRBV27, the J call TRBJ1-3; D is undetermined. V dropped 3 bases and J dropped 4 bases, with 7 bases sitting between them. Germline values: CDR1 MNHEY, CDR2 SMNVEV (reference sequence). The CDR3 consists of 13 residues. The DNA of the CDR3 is TGTGCCAGCAGTTTGGTTGCGGGAAACACCATATATTTT. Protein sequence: CASSLVAGNTIYF.

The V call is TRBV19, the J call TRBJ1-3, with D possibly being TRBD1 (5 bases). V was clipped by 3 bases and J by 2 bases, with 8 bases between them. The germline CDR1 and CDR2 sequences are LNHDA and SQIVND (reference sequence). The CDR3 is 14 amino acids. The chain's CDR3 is CASSMPGTGNTIYF. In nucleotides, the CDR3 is TGTGCCAGTAGTATGCCAGGGACTGGAAACACCATATATTTT.

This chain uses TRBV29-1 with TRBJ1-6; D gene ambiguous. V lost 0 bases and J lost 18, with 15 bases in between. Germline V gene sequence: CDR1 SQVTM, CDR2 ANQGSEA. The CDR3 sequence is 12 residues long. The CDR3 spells CSVEDLAGLPHF. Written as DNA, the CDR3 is TGCAGCGTTGAAGATCTGGCGGGTTTGCCCCACTTT.

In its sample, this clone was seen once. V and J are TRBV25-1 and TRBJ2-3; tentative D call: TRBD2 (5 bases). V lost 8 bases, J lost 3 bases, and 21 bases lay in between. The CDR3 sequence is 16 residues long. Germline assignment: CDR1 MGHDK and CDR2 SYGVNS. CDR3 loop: CASRRDGVRITDTQYF. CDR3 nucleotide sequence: TGTGCCAGCCGACGGGATGGGGTCCGAATAACAGATACGCAGTATTTT.

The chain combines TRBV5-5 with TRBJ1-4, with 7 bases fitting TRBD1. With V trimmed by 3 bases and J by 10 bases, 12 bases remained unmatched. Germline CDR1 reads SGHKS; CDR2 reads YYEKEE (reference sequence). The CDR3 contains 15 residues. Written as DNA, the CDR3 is TGTGCCAGCAGCTCAGGCACAGGGGAGTTGGGAAAACTGTTTTTT. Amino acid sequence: CASSSGTGELGKLFF.

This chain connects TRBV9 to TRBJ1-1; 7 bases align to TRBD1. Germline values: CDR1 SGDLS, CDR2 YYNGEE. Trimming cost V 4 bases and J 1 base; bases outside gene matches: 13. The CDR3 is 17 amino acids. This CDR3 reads CASSPVIMTGRNTEAFF. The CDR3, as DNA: TGTGCCAGCAGCCCAGTAATAATGACAGGGAGGAACACTGAAGCTTTCTTT.

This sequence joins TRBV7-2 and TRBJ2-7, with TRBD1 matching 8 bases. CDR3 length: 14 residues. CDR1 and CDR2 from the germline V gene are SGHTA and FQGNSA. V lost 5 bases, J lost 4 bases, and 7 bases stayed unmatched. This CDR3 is CASSPLDRVYEQYF. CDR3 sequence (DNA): TGTGCCAGCAGCCCCTTGGACAGGGTTTACGAGCAGTACTTC.

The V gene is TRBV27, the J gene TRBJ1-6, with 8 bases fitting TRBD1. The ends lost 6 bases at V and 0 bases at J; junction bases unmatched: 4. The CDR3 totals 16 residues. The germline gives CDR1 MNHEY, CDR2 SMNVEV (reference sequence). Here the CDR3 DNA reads TGTGCCAGCAGGCGACAGGGGAGCTCCTATAATTCACCCCTCCACTTT. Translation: CASRRQGSSYNSPLHF.